A single sample is the source of the 30 T cell receptor beta chains below, sequenced in a study of blood T cells in healthy people across ages. Alongside a J-beta primer mix, a sample-barcoded 5' primer served in a second PCR lasting about 6 to 11 cycles. TCRdb reprocessed the 5' RACE reads with MiXCR, giving one entry per CDR3 protein. The data show hundreds of thousands of distinct CDR3 sequences, about 53% seen once. Sequencing input: blood. All receptors come from a man older than 75 in good health.

Concerning this clonotype: At one of its ends the junction is not consistent with the germline gene, which may arise from a read error. V gene TRBV6-6 combines with J gene TRBJ2-4, with 9 bases matching TRBD2. The CDR3 is made up of 16 amino acids. Per the germline V gene, CDR1 is MNHNY and CDR2 is SVGAGI (reference sequence). The CDR3: CASFRREGRSKNIEYF. The CDR3 coding sequence is TGTGCCAGCTTCCGGCGGGAGGGCCGATCCAAAAACATTGAGTACTTC.

J is TRBJ2-3 and V is TRBV20-1; TRBD2 agrees at 11 bases. After removal of 5 bases from V and 0 bases from J, the junction contained 10 bases not matched to a gene. CDR1 and CDR2 (germline): DFQATT, SNEGSKA (reference sequence). The CDR3 runs to 17 residues. The CDR3 DNA is TGCAGTGCTCAGCGAATAGCGGGAGGGCCCAGCACAGATACGCAGTATTTT. As protein: CSAQRIAGGPSTDTQYF.

The count of this clonotype is one. The chain recombines TRBV5-1 with TRBJ2-1, with 10 positions matching TRBD2. Germline lookup yields CDR1 SGHRS and CDR2 YFSETQ. V lost 5 bases, J lost 0 bases, and 5 bases stayed unmatched. The CDR3 consists of 16 residues. As DNA, the CDR3 is TGCGCCAGCAGTGTACCTAGCGGGAGCTCCTACAATGAGCAGTTCTTC. Translation: CASSVPSGSSYNEQFF. Together with reference TRBV5-1 and TRBJ2-1, the CDR3 gives the full variable domain: KAGVTQTPRYLIKTRGQQVTLSCSPISGHRSVSWYQQTPGQGLQFLFEYFSETQRNKGNFPGRFSGRQFSNSRSEMNVSTLELGDSALYLCASSVPSGSSYNEQFFGPGTRLTVL.

The rearrangement uses TRBV12-3 or TRBV12-4 and TRBJ2-5, with a possible D match to TRBD1 (6 bases). V was shortened by 5 bases and J by 5 bases, with 15 bases between the two germline ends. CDR3 length equals 14 residues. The CDR3: CASSRWGREETQYF. The DNA for the CDR3 is TGTGCCAGCAGTCGATGGGGGCGCGAGGAGACCCAGTACTTC.

The V and J genes are TRBV7-2 and TRBJ2-1, with TRBD1 matching 8 bases. Germline V CDR1 and CDR2: SGHTA, FQGNSA. Trimming at V came to 6 bases and at J to 7 bases, leaving 8 bases not matched to a gene. This CDR3 has 14 residues. In DNA form, the CDR3 reads TGTGCCAGCAGGTCCAGGGGGCTGGGTAATGAGCAGTTCTTC. Protein product: CASRSRGLGNEQFF.

As for this clonotype: It may be a read error: a sequence one base away is much more abundant. The chain recombines TRBV5-6 with TRBJ2-7; 9 bases fit TRBD1. Germline V gives CDR1 SGHDT, CDR2 YYEEEE. This CDR3 spans 15 amino acids. After removal of 3 bases from V and 6 bases from J, the junction contained 10 bases not matched to a gene. CDR3 coding DNA: TGTGCCAGCAGCTACCCCGGGACAGGGAAGAGCGAGCAGTACTTC. Protein sequence: CASSYPGTGKSEQYF.

This clonotype was detected only a few times. V and J are TRBV9 and TRBJ2-5; 9 bases match TRBD2. TRBJ2-7 matches the DNA end more closely, so the J call is doubtful. Germline values: CDR1 SGDLS, CDR2 YYNGEE. This CDR3 has 16 residues. Here the CDR3 DNA reads TGTGCCAGCAGCGTAGGCTTAGCGGGAGCAGAGCGCGAGCAGTACTTC. Translation: CASSVGLAGAEREQYF.

The J gene is TRBJ2-1, the V gene TRBV20-1, with TRBD1 as a possible D gene (5 bases). Germline V gene lookup returns CDR1 DFQATT and CDR2 SNEGSKA (reference sequence). CDR3 length: 14 residues. Trimming left V 6 bases short and J 8 bases short, with 20 bases between. The CDR3, as DNA: TGCAGTGCCCTTACAGGACCTTTACAGGATGAGCAGTTCTTC. Translated: CSALTGPLQDEQFF.

On this clonotype itself: A junction boundary mismatches the germline segment, possibly from a read error. The chain combines TRBV5-6 with TRBJ1-6; 8 positions match TRBD1. Germline V lookup: CDR1 SGHDT, CDR2 YYEEEE. The CDR3 has 16 residues. The CDR3 sequence is CAGSGGTGDRNSPLHF. The CDR3 DNA is TGTGCCGGCAGCGGCGGGACAGGAGATCGTAATTCACCCCTCCACTTT.

The chain is built from TRBV6-1 and TRBJ1-1, with 8 bases lining up with TRBD1. This CDR3 region has 14 residues. Germline V gives CDR1 MNHNS, CDR2 SASEGT. J was trimmed by 4 bases and V by 2 bases; bases with no gene match: 3. Here the CDR3 reads CASSERTGITEAFF. DNA for the CDR3: TGTGCCAGCAGTGAACGGACAGGGATCACTGAAGCTTTCTTT.

V and J are TRBV6-1 and TRBJ2-5, with 11 bases aligning to TRBD2. The CDR3 runs to 18 residues. Germline V gives CDR1 MNHNS, CDR2 SASEGT. V shed 8 bases, J shed 1 base, and the junction held 15 bases outside the gene matches. CDR3 nucleotides: TGTGCCAGCGGGGAAGGTTTAGCGGGAGGGGCGGTCCAAGAGACCCAGTACTTC. Its protein is CASGEGLAGGAVQETQYF.

V is TRBV6-5 and J is TRBJ2-1; 11 bases match TRBD2. The CDR3 sequence is 19 residues long. Unmatched junction bases numbered 17, after V lost 7 bases and J lost 3 bases. The germline CDR1 and CDR2 sequences are MNHEY and SVGAGI. The CDR3 nucleotides read TGTGCCAGCATTCTCTGGGGGGGGCCTAGCGGGAGGTACTACAATGAGCAGTTCTTC. It translates to CASILWGGPSGRYYNEQFF.

This chain links TRBV5-1 with TRBJ2-7; D perhaps matches TRBD1 (5 bases). Germline V gives CDR1 SGHRS, CDR2 YFSETQ. Deletions cut 0 bases from V and 0 bases from J, with 16 bases between. The CDR3 has 17 residues. The CDR3 region is CASSLAGQGFSSYEQYF. Here the CDR3 DNA reads TGCGCCAGCAGCTTGGCCGGGCAGGGATTTAGCTCCTACGAGCAGTACTTC.

The chain is built from TRBV28 and TRBJ2-4; tentative D call: TRBD1 (6 bases). V lost 6 bases and J lost 13, with 16 bases in between. The CDR3 loop spans 12 amino acids. Germline CDR1 MDHEN, CDR2 SYDVKM. In nucleotides, the CDR3 is TGTGCCAGCAGGTCTACAGGGCGAGAGCAGTACTTC. It codes for CASRSTGREQYF.

This chain connects TRBV7-8 to TRBJ2-4, with 9 bases lining up with TRBD1. Looked up from germline, CDR1 is SGHVS and CDR2 is FQNEAQ. The length of the CDR3 is 14 residues. Trimming took 2 bases from V and 13 from J; bases not matched to a gene: 9. In nucleotides, the CDR3 is TGTGCCAGCAGCTTACCGTTGGGACAGGGAGAGCAGTACTTC. Amino acid sequence: CASSLPLGQGEQYF. The variable domain in full, with the rest retrieved from reference TRBV7-8 and TRBJ2-4, is GAGVSQSPRYKVAKRGQDVALRCDPISGHVSLFWYQQALGQGPEFLTYFQNEAQLDKSGLPSDRFFAERPEGSVSTLKIQRTQQEDSAVYLCASSLPLGQGEQYFGAGTRLSVL.

This clonotype was detected only a few times. V is TRBV2 and J is TRBJ2-4; the D gene is possibly TRBD1 (5 bases). Germline V CDR1 and CDR2: SNHLY, FYNNEI. V lost 7 bases, J lost 8 bases, and 15 bases lay in between. The CDR3 is 13 amino acids. The DNA of the CDR3 is TGTGCCAGCAATAGACAGAGCAGAGACATTCAGTACTTC. It specifies CASNRQSRDIQYF. The whole variable domain, filled in from reference TRBV2 and TRBJ2-4, reads EPEVTQTPSHQVTQMGQEVILRCVPISNHLYFYWYRQILGQKVEFLVSFYNNEISEKSEIFDDQFSVERPDGSNFTLKIRSTKLEDSAMYFCASNRQSRDIQYFGAGTRLSVL.

This chain uses TRBV19 with TRBJ2-1; 8 bases fit TRBD1. Trimming cost V 6 bases and J 4 bases; bases outside gene matches: 8. In germline, CDR1 is LNHDA, CDR2 SQIVND (reference sequence). There are 15 residues in the CDR3. CDR3 residues: CASSPGDRHYNEQFF. CDR3 DNA: TGTGCCAGTAGCCCAGGGGACAGGCATTACAATGAGCAGTTCTTC.

V is TRBV6-2 or TRBV6-3 and J is TRBJ1-1, with D tentatively TRBD1 (5 bases). The ends were cut back, 4 bases at V and 7 bases at J, with 10 bases in the middle. The length of the CDR3 is 12 residues. CDR1 and CDR2 from the germline V gene are MNHEY and SVGEGT. The CDR3 DNA is TGTGCCAGCAGTTGCAGGGAACTTGAAGCTTTCTTT. Translated, it gives CASSCRELEAFF.

With regard to this clonotype: A read error may account for a junction end that differs from germline. The chain couples TRBV29-1 to TRBJ1-6; D remains unclear. The CDR3 is 17 residues long. Per germline, CDR1 SQVTM and CDR2 ANQGSEA. The CDR3 here is CSVEDSIMRALNLPLHF. The DNA for the CDR3 is TGCAGCGTTGAAGACTCTATTATGCGGGCGCTGAATTTACCCCTCCACTTT.

The chain is built from TRBV20-1 and TRBJ2-7; 10 nucleotides align to TRBD2. The ends lost 1 base at V and 3 bases at J; junction bases unmatched: 3. Germline V gene data show CDR1 as DFQATT and CDR2 as SNEGSKA (reference sequence). The CDR3 is 14 amino acids. DNA for the CDR3: TGCAGTGCTAGAGGGACTAGCGGAAGCTACGAGCAGTACTTC. It specifies CSARGTSGSYEQYF.

The chain couples TRBV29-1 to TRBJ2-2; tentatively, D is TRBD1 (7 bases). Deletions cut 4 bases from V and 5 bases from J, with 17 bases between. Germline values: CDR1 SQVTM, CDR2 ANQGSEA. This CDR3 contains 15 residues. The CDR3 is CSVAVGGTVTGELFF. CDR3 nucleotides: TGCAGCGTTGCCGTAGGGGGGACAGTAACCGGGGAGCTGTTTTTT.

This clonotype turned up a few times. The chain combines TRBV5-5 with TRBJ2-5; a possible D gene is TRBD1 (6 bases). Germline CDR1 reads SGHKS; CDR2 reads YYEKEE (reference sequence). Trimming cost V 3 bases and J 7 bases, with 13 bases left between them. This CDR3 has 13 amino acids. CDR3 region: CASSSGTPRTQYF. CDR3 DNA: TGTGCCAGCAGCTCCGGGACACCGAGGACCCAGTACTTC.

As DNA, the CDR3 is TGCGCCAGCAGCTTGGAGGGCGGGGGGGTACATGGAGAGCAGTTCTTC. Its protein is CASSLEGGGVHGEQFF. The chain combines TRBV5-1 with TRBJ2-1; 9 nucleotides line up with TRBD2. CDR1 is SGHRS, CDR2 YFSETQ, per germline. After removal of 0 bases from V and 10 bases from J, the junction contained 11 bases not matched to a gene. CDR3 size: 16 residues.

The chain is built from TRBV21-1 and TRBJ2-7; the table's D call, TRBD2, was not checked against the DNA. TRBV21-1 is a pseudogene locus. This CDR3 has 16 residues. CDR3 nucleotide sequence: TGTGCCAGCAAACAAAAAAGACTAGCCGGCTTTCACGAGCAGTACTTC. It translates to CASKQKRLAGFHEQYF.

The V gene is TRBV10-3, the J gene TRBJ1-6; D is unresolved. Looked up from germline, CDR1 is ENHRY and CDR2 is SYGVKD. This CDR3 is 14 amino acids long. V gave up 3 bases and J gave up 7 bases, with 10 bases separating them. This CDR3 is CAISERVSNSPLHF. In DNA form, the CDR3 reads TGTGCCATCAGTGAAAGGGTCAGCAATTCACCCCTCCACTTT.

In the case of this clonotype: One base away lies a much larger clone, so this may be a sequencing read error. The chain carries TRBV29-1 and TRBJ2-1; unclear D gene. Trimming took 4 bases from V and 13 from J, leaving 17 bases between them. CDR3 length: 12 amino acids. The germline V gene encodes CDR1 SQVTM and CDR2 ANQGSEA. DNA for the CDR3: TGCAGCGTTGCGGATTTCCAAGAGACCCAGTTCTTC. Translation: CSVADFQETQFF.

The rearrangement links TRBV7-2 to TRBJ2-5, with TRBD2 matching 9 bases. The CDR3 has 16 residues. CDR1 is SGHTA, CDR2 FQGNSA, per germline. V dropped 3 bases and J dropped 5; count of bases not matched to a gene: 10. The DNA for the CDR3 is TGTGCCAGCAGCTTCCAGCGGGAGGTTGGGCGGGAGACCCAGTACTTC. Protein sequence: CASSFQREVGRETQYF.

The chain combines TRBV7-3 with TRBJ2-4; TRBD1 or TRBD2 may be the D gene (5 bases each). The end of the DNA fits TRBJ2-7 better, so the J call may be wrong. CDR3 size: 12 residues. Germline loops: CDR1 SGHTA, CDR2 FQGTGA. CDR3 residues: CASGQRGAEQYF. CDR3 in DNA: TGTGCCAGCGGACAACGGGGAGCCGAGCAGTACTTC.

The rearrangement uses TRBV3-1 and TRBJ1-6; unclear D gene. The CDR3 consists of 12 residues. Germline loops: CDR1 LGHDT, CDR2 YNNKEL (reference sequence). Trimming left V 2 bases short and J 8 bases short, with 4 bases between. In DNA form, the CDR3 reads TGTGCCAGCAGCCAACTTGATTCACCCCTCCACTTT. Protein: CASSQLDSPLHF. Drawing the rest from reference TRBV3-1 and TRBJ1-6, the complete variable domain is DTAVSQTPKYLVTQMGNDKSIKCEQNLGHDTMYWYKQDSKKFLKIMFSYNNKELIINETVPNRFSPKSPDKAHLNLHINSLELGDSAVYFCASSQLDSPLHFGNGTRLTVT.

The chain joins TRBV20-1 to TRBJ2-7; no clear D. The germline V gene encodes CDR1 DFQATT and CDR2 SNEGSKA (reference sequence). The V gene lost 0 bases and the J gene lost 2 bases, with 11 bases spanning the gap. The CDR3 consists of 14 residues. As DNA, the CDR3 is TGCAGTGCTAGAGATTCCAGGAGTCCCTACGAGCAGTACTTC. This codes for CSARDSRSPYEQYF.